The T cell receptor (beta chain) described here comes from a study of response to subunit inactivated influenza vaccine. TCRdb independently ran MiXCR on the RT-PCR reads; one entry per CDR3 protein. Here the sample spans around 760,000 distinct CDR3 sequences, approximately 15% being singletons. Broader study findings: The authors offered the suggestion that each seasonal influenza vaccination recruits few new T cells.

A note on this clonotype: What it binds is not known.

The sequence derives from a man in his fifties who received an inactivated influenza vaccine. The sequencing used PBMCs from blood, collected roughly 15 days before vaccination.

CDR3 coding DNA: TGTGCCATCAGTGAGAGGGGTGGCTACACCTTC. Translation gives CAISERGGYTF. The chain has TRBV10-3 and TRBJ1-2; tentatively, D is TRBD1 (5 bases). V shed 2 bases and J shed 7 bases, with 5 bases lying between them. The length of the CDR3 is 11 residues. Germline V gene data show CDR1 as ENHRY and CDR2 as SYGVKD.